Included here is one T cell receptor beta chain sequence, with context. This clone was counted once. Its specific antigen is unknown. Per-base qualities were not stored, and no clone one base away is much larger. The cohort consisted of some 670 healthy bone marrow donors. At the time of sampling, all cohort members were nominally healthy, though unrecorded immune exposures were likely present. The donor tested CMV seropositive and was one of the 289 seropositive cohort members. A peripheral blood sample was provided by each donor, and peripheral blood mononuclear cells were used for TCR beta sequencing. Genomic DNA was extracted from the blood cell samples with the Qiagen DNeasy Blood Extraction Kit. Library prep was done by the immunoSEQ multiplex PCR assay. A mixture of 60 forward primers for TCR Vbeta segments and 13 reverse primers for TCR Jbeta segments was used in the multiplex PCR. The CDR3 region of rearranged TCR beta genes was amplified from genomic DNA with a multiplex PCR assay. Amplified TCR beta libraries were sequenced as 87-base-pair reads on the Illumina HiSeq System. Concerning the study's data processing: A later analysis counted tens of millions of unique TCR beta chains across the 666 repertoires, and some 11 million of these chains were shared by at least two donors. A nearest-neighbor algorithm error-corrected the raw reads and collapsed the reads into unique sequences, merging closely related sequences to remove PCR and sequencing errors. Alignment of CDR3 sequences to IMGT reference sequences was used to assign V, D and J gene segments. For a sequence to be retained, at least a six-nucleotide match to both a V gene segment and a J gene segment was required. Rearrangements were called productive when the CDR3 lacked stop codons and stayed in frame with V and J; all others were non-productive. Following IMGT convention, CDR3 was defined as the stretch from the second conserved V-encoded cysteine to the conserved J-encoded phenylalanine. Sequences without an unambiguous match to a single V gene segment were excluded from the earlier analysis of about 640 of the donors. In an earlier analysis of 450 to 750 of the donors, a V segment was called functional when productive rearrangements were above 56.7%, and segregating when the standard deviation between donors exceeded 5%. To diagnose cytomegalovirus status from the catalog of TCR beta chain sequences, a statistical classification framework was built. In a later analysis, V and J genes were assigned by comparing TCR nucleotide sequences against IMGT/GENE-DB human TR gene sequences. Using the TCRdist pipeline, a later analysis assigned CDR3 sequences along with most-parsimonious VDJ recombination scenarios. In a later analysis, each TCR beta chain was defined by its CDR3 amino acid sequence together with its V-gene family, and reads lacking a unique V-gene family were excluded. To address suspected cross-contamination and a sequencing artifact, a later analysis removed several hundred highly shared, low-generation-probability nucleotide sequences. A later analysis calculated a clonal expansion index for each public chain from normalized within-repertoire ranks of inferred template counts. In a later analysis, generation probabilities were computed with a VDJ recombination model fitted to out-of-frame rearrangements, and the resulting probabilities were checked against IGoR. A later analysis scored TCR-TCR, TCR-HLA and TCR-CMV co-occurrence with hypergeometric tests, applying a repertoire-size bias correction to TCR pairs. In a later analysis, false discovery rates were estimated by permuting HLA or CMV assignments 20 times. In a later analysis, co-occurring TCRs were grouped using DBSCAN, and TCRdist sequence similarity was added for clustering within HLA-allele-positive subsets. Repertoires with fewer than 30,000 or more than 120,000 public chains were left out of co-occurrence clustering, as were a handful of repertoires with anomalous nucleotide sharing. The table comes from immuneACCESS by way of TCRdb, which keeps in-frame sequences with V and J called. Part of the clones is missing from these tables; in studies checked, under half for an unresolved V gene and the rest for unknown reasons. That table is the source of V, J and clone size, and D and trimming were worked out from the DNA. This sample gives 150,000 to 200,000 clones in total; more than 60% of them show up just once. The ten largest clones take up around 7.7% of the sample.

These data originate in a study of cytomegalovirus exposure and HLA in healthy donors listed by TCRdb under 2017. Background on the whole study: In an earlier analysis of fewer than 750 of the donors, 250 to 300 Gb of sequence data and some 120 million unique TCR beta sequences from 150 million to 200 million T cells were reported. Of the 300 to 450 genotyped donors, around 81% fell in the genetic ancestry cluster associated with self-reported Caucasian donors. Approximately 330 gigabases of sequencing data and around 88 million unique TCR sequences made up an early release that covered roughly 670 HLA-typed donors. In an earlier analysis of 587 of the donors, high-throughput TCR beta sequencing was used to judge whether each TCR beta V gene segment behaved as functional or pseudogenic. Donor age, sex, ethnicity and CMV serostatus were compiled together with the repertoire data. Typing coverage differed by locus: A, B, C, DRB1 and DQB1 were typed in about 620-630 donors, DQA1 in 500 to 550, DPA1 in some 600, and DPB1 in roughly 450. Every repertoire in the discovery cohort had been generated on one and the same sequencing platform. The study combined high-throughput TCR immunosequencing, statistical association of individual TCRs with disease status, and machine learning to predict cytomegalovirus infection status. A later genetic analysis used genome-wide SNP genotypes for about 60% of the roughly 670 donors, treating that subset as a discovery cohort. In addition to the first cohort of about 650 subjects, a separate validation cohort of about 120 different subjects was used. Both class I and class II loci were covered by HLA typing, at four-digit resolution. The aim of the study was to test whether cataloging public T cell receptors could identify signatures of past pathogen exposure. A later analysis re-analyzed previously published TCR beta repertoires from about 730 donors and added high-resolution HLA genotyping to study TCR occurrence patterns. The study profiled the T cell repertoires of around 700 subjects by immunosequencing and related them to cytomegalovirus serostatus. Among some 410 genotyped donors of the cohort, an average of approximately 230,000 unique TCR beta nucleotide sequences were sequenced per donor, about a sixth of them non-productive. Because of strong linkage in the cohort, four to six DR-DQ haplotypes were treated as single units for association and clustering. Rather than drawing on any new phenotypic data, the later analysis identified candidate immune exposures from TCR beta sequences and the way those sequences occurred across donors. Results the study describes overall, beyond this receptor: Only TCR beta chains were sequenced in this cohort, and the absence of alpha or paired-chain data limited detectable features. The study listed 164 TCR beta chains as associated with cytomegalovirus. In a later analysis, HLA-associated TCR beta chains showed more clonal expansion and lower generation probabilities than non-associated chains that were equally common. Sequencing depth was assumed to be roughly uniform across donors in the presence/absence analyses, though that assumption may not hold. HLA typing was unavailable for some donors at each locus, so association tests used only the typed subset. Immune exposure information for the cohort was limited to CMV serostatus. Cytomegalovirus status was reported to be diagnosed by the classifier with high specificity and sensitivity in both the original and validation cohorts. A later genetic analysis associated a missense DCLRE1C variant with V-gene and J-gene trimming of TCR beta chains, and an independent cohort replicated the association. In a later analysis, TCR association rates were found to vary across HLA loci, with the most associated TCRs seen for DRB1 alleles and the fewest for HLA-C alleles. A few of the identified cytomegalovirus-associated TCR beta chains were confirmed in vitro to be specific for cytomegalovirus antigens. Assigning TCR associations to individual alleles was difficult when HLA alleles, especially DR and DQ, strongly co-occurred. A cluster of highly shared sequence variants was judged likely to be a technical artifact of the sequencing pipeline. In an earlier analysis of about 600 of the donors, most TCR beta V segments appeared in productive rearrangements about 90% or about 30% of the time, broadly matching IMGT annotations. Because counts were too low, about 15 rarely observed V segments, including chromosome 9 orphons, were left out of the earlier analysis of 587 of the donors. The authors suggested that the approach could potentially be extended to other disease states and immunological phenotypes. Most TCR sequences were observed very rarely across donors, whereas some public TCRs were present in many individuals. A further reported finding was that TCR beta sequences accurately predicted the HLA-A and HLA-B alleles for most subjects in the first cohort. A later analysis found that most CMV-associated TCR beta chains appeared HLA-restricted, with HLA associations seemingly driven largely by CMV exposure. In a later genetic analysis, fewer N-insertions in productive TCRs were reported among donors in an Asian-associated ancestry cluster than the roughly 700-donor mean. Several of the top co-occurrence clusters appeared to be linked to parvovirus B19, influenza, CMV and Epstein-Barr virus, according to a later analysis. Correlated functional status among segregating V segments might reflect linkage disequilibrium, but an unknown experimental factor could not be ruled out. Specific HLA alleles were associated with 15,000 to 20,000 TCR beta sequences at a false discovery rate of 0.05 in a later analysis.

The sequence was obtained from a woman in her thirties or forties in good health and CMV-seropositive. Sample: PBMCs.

At the DNA level, the sequence is TGCGCCAGCAGAGGGACAGGGAAAACTGAAGCTTTCTTT. The translation is CASRGTGKTEAFF. The chain employs TRBV10-2 and TRBJ1-1, with 9 bases matching TRBD1. From the cysteine through the phenylalanine, the CDR3 covers 13 amino acids. The sequence is cut down to CDR3 DNA, 39 bases in frame from base 1. Ends trimmed: V by 6 bases, J by 5 bases; bases unmatched to a gene: 4. Reading the germline V gene gives CDR1 WSHSY and CDR2 SAAADI.